Listed below are T cell receptor beta chains from one sample, sequenced in a study of identical twins' blood T cells. TCRdb re-called the 5' RACE reads through MiXCR, storing one row per CDR3 protein. The sample yields 350,000 to 450,000 distinct CDR3 sequences, under 30% seen once. Sequenced: PBMCs. Source of these receptors: a woman between 18 and 50 years old in good health. The CDR3 runs from the conserved cysteine through the conserved F or W. A D gene is named only where the DNA matches it firmly. The size of a clone is reported for some rows only, either as once, few or many, or as a class for expanded clones.

cdr3_nt	cdr3_aa	j_call	v_call	clone_size	d_call
TGTGCCAGCAGTTACTCGAAAGTCACTGAAGCTTTCTTT	CASSYSKVTEAFF	TRBJ1-1	TRBV6-5	.	.
TGTGCCAGCAGCCAACCCGACAGGGCATTTGGGACCCAGTACTTC	CASSQPDRAFGTQYF	TRBJ2-5	TRBV3-1	few	TRBD1
TGTGCCAGCATCGCATCTAGGAACACTGAAGCTTTCTTT	CASIASRNTEAFF	TRBJ1-1	TRBV28	.	.
TGTGCTAGTGGTTTGGGGGACAGAAATTCACCCCTCCACTTT	CASGLGDRNSPLHF	TRBJ1-6	TRBV12-5	few	TRBD1
TGTGCCAGCAGCTCGCTTGACAGCCAAGAGACCCAGTACTTC	CASSSLDSQETQYF	TRBJ2-5	TRBV11-2	few	.
TGTGCCAGCAGCCGGCAGGCAGCGAACACTGAAGCTTTCTTT	CASSRQAANTEAFF	TRBJ1-1	TRBV6-6	.	.
TGTGCCATCAGTGATACGGGCAGGGCTGAAGCTTTCTTT	CAISDTGRAEAFF	TRBJ1-1	TRBV10-3	.	.
TGCGCCAGCAGCTCGACGGGCGGATCCTACAATGAGCAGTTCTTC	CASSSTGGSYNEQFF	TRBJ2-1	TRBV5-1	few	.
TGCAGTGCGCTCAGGGGGCCGGGCACTGAAGCTTTCTTT	CSALRGPGTEAFF	TRBJ1-1	TRBV20-1	medium-sized	TRBD1
TGCGCCAGCAGCCAAGATCTGGGAGCGGGAGGGCCTATTTCCAATGAGCAGTTCTTC	CASSQDLGAGGPISNEQFF	TRBJ2-1	TRBV4-3	.	TRBD2
TGTGCCAGCAGCCTCGGACAGGATCTCACCTACGAGCAGTACTTC	CASSLGQDLTYEQYF	TRBJ2-7	TRBV6-5	few	TRBD1
TGCGCCAGCAGTGTAGACAGTCCTTACACAGATACGCAGTATTTT	CASSVDSPYTDTQYF	TRBJ2-3	TRBV5-1	.	.
TGCAGTGCTGGGGTGACAGGAGATGGCTACACCTTC	CSAGVTGDGYTF	TRBJ1-2	TRBV20-1	.	.
TGTGCCAGCAGTTTAGTCCCAGGGGGCGAGTTCTTC	CASSLVPGGEFF	TRBJ2-1	TRBV12-3/TRBV12-4	few	TRBD1
TGCAGTGCCAGAGGGGGGACAGGGAGTGCCTCCACTGAAGCTTTCTTT	CSARGGTGSASTEAFF	TRBJ1-1	TRBV20-1	.	TRBD1
TGCAGCGTTGGAGGGGACGGGACCTCCTACAATGAGCAGTTCTTC	CSVGGDGTSYNEQFF	TRBJ2-1	TRBV29-1	.	.
TGTGACAGCAGCTTAGCGCCGCGAGAAAAACTGTTTTTT	CDSSLAPREKLFF	TRBJ1-4	TRBV7-9	.	.
TGTGCCAGCAGTAGGGACACCGACGATGAGCAGTTCTTC	CASSRDTDDEQFF	TRBJ2-1	TRBV11-2	.	.
TGTGCCAGCACATCCAGGTTTGGCTCCTGGTATGGCAACACCTTC	CASTSRFGSWYGNTF	TRBJ1-2	TRBV25-1	.	.
TGTGCCAGCAGCCAAACCTTCCCCCCCACTGAAGCTTTCTTT	CASSQTFPPTEAFF	TRBJ1-1	TRBV14	many	.
TGCAGTGCTAGTAGGTCGGCTGGGGGTGAAAAACTGTTTTTT	CSASRSAGGEKLFF	TRBJ1-4	TRBV20-1	few	.
TGCGCCAGCAGCGGCACTCAGGGTGGCACTGAAGCTTTCTTT	CASSGTQGGTEAFF	TRBJ1-1	TRBV5-1	.	.
TGCAGCGTTGAAAAATACGGCTACACCTTC	CSVEKYGYTF	TRBJ1-2	TRBV29-1	.	.
TGCAGCGGGAATGGGGGCACCGGGGAGCTGTTTTTT	CSGNGGTGELFF	TRBJ2-2	TRBV29-1	.	.
TGTGCCAGCAGTTTCGAAAGTGGTCAGCCCCAGCATTTT	CASSFESGQPQHF	TRBJ1-5	TRBV27	.	.
TGCGCCAGCAGCTTGGGGGATTTCAGCTCCTACGAGCAGTACTTC	CASSLGDFSSYEQYF	TRBJ2-7	TRBV5-1	few	.
TGTGCCAGCAGCCCACGCGGGACTAGCGGATACAATGAGCAGTTCTTC	CASSPRGTSGYNEQFF	TRBJ2-1	TRBV7-9	.	TRBD2
TGCGCCAGCAGCTTAGAGGGCTCCTACGAGCAGTACTTC	CASSLEGSYEQYF	TRBJ2-7	TRBV11-2	many	.
TGCAGCGGAGGGGGGGGCTTGGCGACTGAAGCTTTCTTT	CSGGGGLATEAFF	TRBJ1-1	TRBV29-1	few	.
TGTGCCAGCAGCTTATATACGGCGTACCAAGAGACCCAGTACTTC	CASSLYTAYQETQYF	TRBJ2-5	TRBV7-9	.	.
TGTGCCAGCAGCTTTAGCAATCAGCCCCAGCATTTT	CASSFSNQPQHF	TRBJ1-5	TRBV7-2	.	.
TGTGCCGGCAGCCAAGTCTTTGGCGCAGGGCCCCAGCATTTT	CAGSQVFGAGPQHF	TRBJ1-5	TRBV3-1	.	.
TGCAGCGTTGAGGTCGGGGGAATCGAGCAGTACTTC	CSVEVGGIEQYF	TRBJ2-7	TRBV29-1	.	.
TGTGCCAGCAGCCTCAGGGGGCGAGTTGTCTACGAGCAGTACTTC	CASSLRGRVVYEQYF	TRBJ2-7	TRBV6-5	.	TRBD1
TGCGCCAGCAGTCAGACCGGGGCCTTTGGAAACACCATATATTTT	CASSQTGAFGNTIYF	TRBJ1-3	TRBV4-1	few	.
TGTGCCAGCAGCGGGACAGCCCACAATGAGCAGTTCTTC	CASSGTAHNEQFF	TRBJ2-1	TRBV9	.	.
TGTGCCATGGGGGCTAGCGTCAATGAGCAGTTCTTC	CAMGASVNEQFF	TRBJ2-1	TRBV10-3	few	.
TGCAGCGTCTGGGGCTACTCGAACACCGGGGAGCTGTTTTTT	CSVWGYSNTGELFF	TRBJ2-2	TRBV29-1	few	.
TGTGCCAGCAGCTTAGCTGCTAGCAATCGGCCCCAGCATTTT	CASSLAASNRPQHF	TRBJ1-5	TRBV7-9	.	.
TGCGCCAGCAGCTTAAACAGGGGATACGAGCAGTACTTC	CASSLNRGYEQYF	TRBJ2-7	TRBV5-1	many	TRBD1
TGTGCCAGCAGTAGCGGGACCGCTATAACCACAGATACGCAGTATTTT	CASSSGTAITTDTQYF	TRBJ2-3	TRBV2	many	TRBD2
TGTGCCAGCAGTTACTCGTCAGGAGGTGGCTACACCTTC	CASSYSSGGGYTF	TRBJ1-2	TRBV6-2/TRBV6-3	.	.
TGTGCCAGCAGTTACTCAGGCGGCGATGAGCAGTACTTC	CASSYSGGDEQYF	TRBJ2-7	TRBV11-3	.	.
TGTGCCAGTAGTTCCGGCGGGGGGGCAACCGGGGAGCTGTTTTTT	CASSSGGGATGELFF	TRBJ2-2	TRBV19	.	TRBD2
TGTGCCAGCAGTCTGAGAAACTACTACGAGCAGTACTTC	CASSLRNYYEQYF	TRBJ2-7	TRBV12-3/TRBV12-4	.	.
TGCAGCGTTGAAGATGGCAGGGTGGACTATGGCTACACCTTC	CSVEDGRVDYGYTF	TRBJ1-2	TRBV29-1	many	.
TGCAGCGTTGTGGGGGGTCGGGGGAGCACTGAAGCTTTCTTT	CSVVGGRGSTEAFF	TRBJ1-1	TRBV29-1	many	.
TGTGCCAGCAGGACGGGTTCCTACGAGCAGTACTTC	CASRTGSYEQYF	TRBJ2-7	TRBV27	.	.
TGTGCCAGCAGTCGAAACTTGGGAGAGACCCAGTACTTC	CASSRNLGETQYF	TRBJ2-5	TRBV6-5	.	.
TGTGCCAGCGGGGGACAGAACCTCTATGGCTACACCTTC	CASGGQNLYGYTF	TRBJ1-2	TRBV7-2	few	TRBD1
TGTGCCAGCAAGCAGGGCTCCTACAATGAGCAGTTCTTC	CASKQGSYNEQFF	TRBJ2-1	TRBV2	few	.
TGTGCCAGCAGCTCACCCCTCGCGAGCTCCTACAATGAGCAGTTCTTC	CASSSPLASSYNEQFF	TRBJ2-1	TRBV7-9	few	.
TGTGCCAGCAGCACGTTTCCCGGGGAGCTGTTTTTT	CASSTFPGELFF	TRBJ2-2	TRBV9	few	.
TGTGCCAGCAGCTTAGGGCCGCTACTAGCCAAAAACATTCAGTACTTC	CASSLGPLLAKNIQYF	TRBJ2-4	TRBV7-2	.	.
TGCGCCAGCAGCTTAGACGGCTCACCTAACTATGGCTACACCTTC	CASSLDGSPNYGYTF	TRBJ1-2	TRBV5-1	many	.
TGTGCCACCAGCAGAGATAGGACCGCTAATCAGCCCCAGCATTTT	CATSRDRTANQPQHF	TRBJ1-5	TRBV15	.	.
TGTGCCGGCAGCCGCTGGGGACAGCAAGACTATGGCTACACCTTC	CAGSRWGQQDYGYTF	TRBJ1-2	TRBV7-2	.	TRBD1
TGTGCCATCAGTGGACAGGGGGCGATGGAGCCCCAGCATTTT	CAISGQGAMEPQHF	TRBJ1-5	TRBV10-3	many	TRBD1